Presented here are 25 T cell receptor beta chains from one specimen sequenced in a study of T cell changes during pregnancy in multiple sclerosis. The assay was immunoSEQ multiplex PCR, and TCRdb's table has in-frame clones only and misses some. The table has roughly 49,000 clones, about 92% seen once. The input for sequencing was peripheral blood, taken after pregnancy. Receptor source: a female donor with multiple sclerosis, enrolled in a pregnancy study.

This CDR3 reads CASSAQTGAFGNTIYF. The CDR3 DNA reads as TGTGCCAGCAGCGCCCAGACTGGGGCTTTTGGAAACACCATATATTTT. This chain joins TRBV9 and TRBJ1-3; possible D gene TRBD1, 5 bases. The V and J ends lost 3 bases and 3 bases respectively, with 16 bases between them. Germline V gene data show CDR1 as SGDLS and CDR2 as YYNGEE. The CDR3 is 16 amino acids.

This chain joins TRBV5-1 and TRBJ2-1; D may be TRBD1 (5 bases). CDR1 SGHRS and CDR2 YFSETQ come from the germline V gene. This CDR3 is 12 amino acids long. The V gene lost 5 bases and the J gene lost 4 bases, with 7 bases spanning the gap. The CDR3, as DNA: TGCGCCAGCAGTGCAGGGTACAATGAGCAGTTCTTC. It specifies CASSAGYNEQFF.

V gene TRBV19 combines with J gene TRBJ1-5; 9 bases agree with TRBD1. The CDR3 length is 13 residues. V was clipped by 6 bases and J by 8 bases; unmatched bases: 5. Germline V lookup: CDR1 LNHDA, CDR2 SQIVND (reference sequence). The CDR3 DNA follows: TGTGCCAGTAGGGACAGGGGCTCTGAGCCCCAGCATTTT. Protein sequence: CASRDRGSEPQHF.

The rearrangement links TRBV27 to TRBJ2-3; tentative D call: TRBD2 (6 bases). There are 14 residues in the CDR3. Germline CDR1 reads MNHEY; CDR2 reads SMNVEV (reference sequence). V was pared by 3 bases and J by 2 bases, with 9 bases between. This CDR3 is CASSFRESTDTQYF. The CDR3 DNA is TGTGCCAGCAGTTTTCGGGAGTCCACAGATACGCAGTATTTT.

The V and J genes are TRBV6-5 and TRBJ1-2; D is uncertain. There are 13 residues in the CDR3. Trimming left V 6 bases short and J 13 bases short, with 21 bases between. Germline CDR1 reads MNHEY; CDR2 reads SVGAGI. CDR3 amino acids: CASRVREVSPLTF. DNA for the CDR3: TGTGCCAGCAGAGTACGGGAGGTCTCCCCGCTCACCTTC.

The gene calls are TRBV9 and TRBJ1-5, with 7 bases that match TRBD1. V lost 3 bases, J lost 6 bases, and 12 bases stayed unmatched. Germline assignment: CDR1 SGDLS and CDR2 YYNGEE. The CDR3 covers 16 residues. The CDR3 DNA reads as TGTGCCAGCAGCGCCGCTCAAGGGGGCGTCGGTCAGCCCCAGCATTTT. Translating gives CASSAAQGGVGQPQHF. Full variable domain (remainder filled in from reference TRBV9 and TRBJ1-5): DSGVTQTPKHLITATGQRVTLRCSPRSGDLSVYWYQQSLDQGLQFLIQYYNGEERAKGNILERFSAQQFPDLHSELNLSSLELGDSALYFCASSAAQGGVGQPQHFGDGTRLSIL.

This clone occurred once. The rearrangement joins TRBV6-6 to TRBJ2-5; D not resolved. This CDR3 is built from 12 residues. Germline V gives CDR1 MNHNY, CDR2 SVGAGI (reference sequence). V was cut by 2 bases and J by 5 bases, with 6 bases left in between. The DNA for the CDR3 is TGTGCCAGCAGTTACACCGGGGAGACCCAGTACTTC. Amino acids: CASSYTGETQYF.

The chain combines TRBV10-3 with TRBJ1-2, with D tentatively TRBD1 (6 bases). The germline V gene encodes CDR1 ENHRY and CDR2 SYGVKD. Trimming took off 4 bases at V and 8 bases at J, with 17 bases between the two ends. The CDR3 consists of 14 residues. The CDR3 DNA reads TGTGCCATCAGTGCCCCGGGGGGGGGCGGGGGCTACACCTTC. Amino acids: CAISAPGGGGGYTF.

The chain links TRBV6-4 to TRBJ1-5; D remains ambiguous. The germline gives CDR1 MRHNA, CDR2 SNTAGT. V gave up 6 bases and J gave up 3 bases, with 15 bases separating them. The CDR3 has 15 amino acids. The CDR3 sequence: CASRETHSSNQPQHF. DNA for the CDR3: TGTGCCAGCAGGGAGACCCACTCCTCCAATCAGCCCCAGCATTTT.

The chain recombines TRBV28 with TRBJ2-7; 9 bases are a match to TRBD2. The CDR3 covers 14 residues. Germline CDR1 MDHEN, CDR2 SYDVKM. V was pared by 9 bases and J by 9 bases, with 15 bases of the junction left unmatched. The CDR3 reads CASSGGGGVFRQYF. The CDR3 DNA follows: TGTGCCAGTTCCGGGGGCGGGGGGGTGTTCCGGCAGTACTTC.

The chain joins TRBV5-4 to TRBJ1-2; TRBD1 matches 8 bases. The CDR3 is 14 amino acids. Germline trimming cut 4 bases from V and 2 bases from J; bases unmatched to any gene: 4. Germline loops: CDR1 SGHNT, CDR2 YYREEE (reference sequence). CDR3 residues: CASSPGQENYGYTF. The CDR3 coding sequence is TGTGCCAGCAGCCCGGGACAGGAGAACTATGGCTACACCTTC.

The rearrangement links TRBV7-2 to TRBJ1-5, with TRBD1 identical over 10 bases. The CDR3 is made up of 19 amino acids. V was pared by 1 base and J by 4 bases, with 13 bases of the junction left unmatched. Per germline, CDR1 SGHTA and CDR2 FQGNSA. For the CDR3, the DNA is TGTGCCAGCAGCTTAGTGGCTGGGACAGGGGTCGGCCTTAATCAGCCCCAGCATTTT. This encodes CASSLVAGTGVGLNQPQHF.

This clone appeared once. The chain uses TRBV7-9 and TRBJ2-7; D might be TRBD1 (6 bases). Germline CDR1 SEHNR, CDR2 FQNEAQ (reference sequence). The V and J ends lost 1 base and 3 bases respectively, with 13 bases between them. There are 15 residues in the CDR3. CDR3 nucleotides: TGTGCCAGCAGCTTAGGACGACAGGCGAACTACGAGCAGTACTTC. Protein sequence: CASSLGRQANYEQYF.

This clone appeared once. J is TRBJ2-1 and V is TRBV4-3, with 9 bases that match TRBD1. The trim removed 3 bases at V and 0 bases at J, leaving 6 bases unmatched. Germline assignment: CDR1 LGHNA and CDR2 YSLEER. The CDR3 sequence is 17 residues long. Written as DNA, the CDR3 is TGCGCCAGCAGCCACCCCTTGACAGGGGGCTCCTACAATGAGCAGTTCTTC. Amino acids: CASSHPLTGGSYNEQFF.

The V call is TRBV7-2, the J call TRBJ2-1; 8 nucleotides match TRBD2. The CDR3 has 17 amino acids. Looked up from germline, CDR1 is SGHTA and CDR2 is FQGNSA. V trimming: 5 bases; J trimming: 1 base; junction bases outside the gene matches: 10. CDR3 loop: CASSTSGGPRSYNEQFF. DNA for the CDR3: TGTGCCAGCAGCACTTCGGGGGGGCCTAGGTCCTACAATGAGCAGTTCTTC.

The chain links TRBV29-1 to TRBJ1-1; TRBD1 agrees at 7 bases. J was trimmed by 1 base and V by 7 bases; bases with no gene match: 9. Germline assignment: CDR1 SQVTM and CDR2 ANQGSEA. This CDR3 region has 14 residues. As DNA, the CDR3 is TGCAGCGCCCGGACGGGGACAGAGAACACTGAAGCTTTCTTT. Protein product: CSARTGTENTEAFF.

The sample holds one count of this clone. CDR3 DNA: TGTGCCAGCAGGCAGGGGGTTAGCAATCAGCCCCAGCATTTT. As protein: CASRQGVSNQPQHF. The V gene is TRBV27, the J gene TRBJ1-5, with TRBD1 identical over 7 bases. The CDR3 has 14 amino acids. Germline-derived CDR1 and CDR2 are MNHEY and SMNVEV (reference sequence). Trimming took 6 bases from V and 0 from J; bases not matched to a gene: 2.

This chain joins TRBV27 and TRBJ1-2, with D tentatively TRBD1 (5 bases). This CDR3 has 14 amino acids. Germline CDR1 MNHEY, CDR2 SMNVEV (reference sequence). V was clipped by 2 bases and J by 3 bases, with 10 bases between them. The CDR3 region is CASSLKPGYYGYTF. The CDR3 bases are TGTGCCAGCAGTTTAAAACCAGGGTACTATGGCTACACCTTC.

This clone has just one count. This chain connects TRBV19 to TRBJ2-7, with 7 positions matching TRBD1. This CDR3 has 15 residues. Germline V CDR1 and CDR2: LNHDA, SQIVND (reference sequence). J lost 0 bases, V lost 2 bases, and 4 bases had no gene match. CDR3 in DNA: TGTGCCAGTAGTATAAGGGCAGGGGGCTCCTACGAGCAGTACTTC. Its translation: CASSIRAGGSYEQYF.

CDR3 residues: CASTPARGGSYEQYF. The CDR3 DNA sequence: TGTGCCAGCACCCCAGCGCGGGGGGGATCCTACGAGCAGTACTTC. This sequence joins TRBV6-6 and TRBJ2-7, with 9 bases aligning to TRBD2. V was pared by 7 bases and J by 1 base, with 8 bases of the junction left unmatched. The germline gives CDR1 MNHNY, CDR2 SVGAGI (reference sequence). The CDR3 consists of 15 residues.

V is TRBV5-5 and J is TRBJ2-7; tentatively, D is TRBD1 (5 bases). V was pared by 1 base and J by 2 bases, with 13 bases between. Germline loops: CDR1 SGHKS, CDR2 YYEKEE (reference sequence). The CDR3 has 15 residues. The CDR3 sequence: CASSLTGPSTYEQYF. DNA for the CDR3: TGTGCCAGCAGCTTGACAGGACCCTCGACCTACGAGCAGTACTTC.

The CDR3 loop reads CASRNQGGQGSPLHF. As DNA, the CDR3 is TGTGCCAGCAGGAACCAGGGAGGCCAAGGTTCACCCCTCCACTTT. V usage is TRBV2 and J usage is TRBJ1-6, with D tentatively TRBD1 (5 bases). CDR3 length: 15 residues. Per the germline V gene, CDR1 is SNHLY and CDR2 is FYNNEI. The V end was cut by 6 bases, the J end by 9 bases, with 18 bases between.

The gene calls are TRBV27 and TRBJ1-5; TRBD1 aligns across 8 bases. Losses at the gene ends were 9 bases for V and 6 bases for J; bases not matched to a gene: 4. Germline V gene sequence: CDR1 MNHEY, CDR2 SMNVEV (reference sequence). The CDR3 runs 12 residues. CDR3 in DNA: TGTGCCAGTGGACAGGGTCTTCAGCCCCAGCATTTT. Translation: CASGQGLQPQHF.

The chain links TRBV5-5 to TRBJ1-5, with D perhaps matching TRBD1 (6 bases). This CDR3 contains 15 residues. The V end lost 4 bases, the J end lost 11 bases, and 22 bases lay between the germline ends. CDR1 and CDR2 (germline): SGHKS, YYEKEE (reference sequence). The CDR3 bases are TGTGCCAGCAGCCCCTACGGTGTGTCAGGGGTGGCCCAGCATTTT. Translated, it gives CASSPYGVSGVAQHF. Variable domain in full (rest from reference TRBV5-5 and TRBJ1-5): DAGVTQSPTHLIKTRGQQVTLRCSPISGHKSVSWYQQVLGQGPQFIFQYYEKEERGRGNFPDRFSARQFPNYSSELNVNALLLGDSALYLCASSPYGVSGVAQHFGDGTRLSIL.

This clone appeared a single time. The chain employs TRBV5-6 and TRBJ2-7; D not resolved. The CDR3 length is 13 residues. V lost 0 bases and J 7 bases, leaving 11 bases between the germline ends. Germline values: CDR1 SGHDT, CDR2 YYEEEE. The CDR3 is CASSLEARREQYF. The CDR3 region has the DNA TGTGCCAGCAGCTTGGAAGCTAGACGGGAGCAGTACTTC.